Presented here are 30 T cell receptor beta chains from one specimen sequenced in a study of blood T cell repertoires in COVID-19. Libraries were prepared by immunoSEQ multiplex PCR; TCRdb keeps only in-frame clonotypes and omits some of them. The sample records 250,000 to 350,000 clones, roughly 89% being singletons. Sequencing input: peripheral blood. All receptors derive from a woman aged 25 to 45 with active or convalescent COVID-19.

This clone was found once. The chain carries TRBV5-4 and TRBJ2-1; 10 bases map to TRBD2. CDR1 is SGHNT and CDR2 is YYREEE in the germline V gene (reference sequence). This CDR3 spans 17 amino acids. J gave up 8 bases and V 2 bases, and 13 bases lay outside the gene matches. CDR3 in DNA: TGTGCCAGCAGCTTAATGGCGAGCGGGGGGGCCGGGGATGAGCAGTTCTTC. Its protein is CASSLMASGGAGDEQFF.

The CDR3 sequence is CAISETVQGYNYGYTF. The CDR3 coding sequence is TGTGCCATCAGTGAGACGGTACAGGGTTATAACTATGGCTACACCTTC. V gene TRBV10-3 combines with J gene TRBJ1-2, with D tentatively TRBD1 (6 bases). The germline V gene encodes CDR1 ENHRY and CDR2 SYGVKD. V lost 2 bases and J lost 1, with 14 bases in between. The CDR3 spans 16 residues.

This rearrangement joins TRBV19 to TRBJ1-6, with TRBD1 matching 7 bases. The CDR3 sequence is 15 residues long. The V segment lost 3 bases and the J segment 4 bases; nucleotides outside the gene matches: 3. Germline CDR1 is LNHDA and CDR2 is SQIVND (reference sequence). The CDR3 spells CASSMGQTYNSPLHF. As DNA, the CDR3 is TGTGCCAGTAGTATGGGACAGACGTATAATTCACCCCTCCACTTT. The full variable domain, completed using reference TRBV19 and TRBJ1-6, is DGGITQSPKYLFRKEGQNVTLSCEQNLNHDAMYWYRQDPGQGLRLIYYSQIVNDFQKGDIAEGYSVSREKKESFPLTVTSAQKNPTAFYLCASSMGQTYNSPLHFGNGTRLTVT.

V usage is TRBV5-1 and J usage is TRBJ2-7; the D is unclear. Trimming pared 0 bases from V and 5 bases from J, leaving 9 bases between. Germline V gives CDR1 SGHRS, CDR2 YFSETQ. This CDR3 comprises 13 residues. The CDR3 reads CASSLGQANEQYF. The DNA for the CDR3 is TGCGCCAGCAGCTTGGGGCAGGCAAACGAGCAGTACTTC.

The chain is built from TRBV6-5 and TRBJ1-2, with TRBD1 matching 8 bases. Germline CDR1 and CDR2: MNHEY and SVGAGI. The CDR3 totals 14 residues. V gave up 9 bases and J gave up 4 bases; unmatched junction bases: 10. In DNA form, the CDR3 reads TGTGCCAGTCGCGTCCTACAGGGGGTCTATGGCTACACCTTC. This encodes CASRVLQGVYGYTF.

The chain joins TRBV5-6 to TRBJ1-2; 9 positions agree with TRBD1. The germline V gene encodes CDR1 SGHDT and CDR2 YYEEEE. This CDR3 has 16 amino acids. V gave up 2 bases and J gave up 3 bases; unmatched junction bases: 8. The CDR3 here is CASSFKNRGPYYGYTF. CDR3 DNA sequence: TGTGCCAGCAGCTTTAAGAACAGGGGGCCCTACTATGGCTACACCTTC.

V is TRBV30 and J is TRBJ1-1; 7 bases are a match to TRBD1. The trim removed 2 bases at V and 1 base at J, leaving 1 base unmatched. This CDR3 has 13 residues. Germline CDR1 is GTSNPN and CDR2 is SVGIG (reference sequence). The DNA for the CDR3 is TGTGCCTGGAGTTACAGGGGGAACACTGAAGCTTTCTTT. Its protein product is CAWSYRGNTEAFF.

As to this clone: At one boundary the junction diverges from the germline segment, which might be a read error. This rearrangement joins TRBV18 to TRBJ2-7; 9 nucleotides line up with TRBD2. Germline assignment: CDR1 KGHSH and CDR2 LQKENI. The CDR3 covers 15 residues. Written as DNA, the CDR3 is TGTGCCCGCTCACGGGGCGGGGGGGACTCCTACGAGCAGTACTTC. As protein: CARSRGGGDSYEQYF.

The sample holds one count of this clone. V and J are TRBV29-1 and TRBJ2-3, with 13 nucleotides matching TRBD2. The CDR3 has 13 residues. Looked up from germline, CDR1 is SQVTM and CDR2 is ANQGSEA. The V and J ends lost 8 bases and 6 bases, in that order; junction bases with no gene match: 5. CDR3: CSRTSGGADTQYF. The CDR3 DNA sequence: TGCAGCCGAACTAGCGGGGGGGCCGATACGCAGTATTTT.

The gene calls are TRBV15 and TRBJ2-6; 7 bases map to TRBD1. The CDR3 spans 17 residues. In germline, CDR1 is LNHNV, CDR2 YYDKDF (reference sequence). The ends lost 1 base at V and 3 bases at J; junction bases unmatched: 6. CDR3 protein: CATSRVPQGYGANVLTF. Written as DNA, the CDR3 is TGTGCCACCAGCAGAGTTCCACAGGGGTATGGGGCCAACGTCCTGACTTTC.

The chain carries TRBV6-6 and TRBJ2-7, with 8 bases aligning to TRBD1. There are 14 residues in the CDR3. CDR1 MNHNY and CDR2 SVGAGI come from the germline V gene (reference sequence). The J segment lost 5 bases and the V segment lost 1 base, leaving 4 bases of the junction unmatched. CDR3 DNA sequence: TGTGCCAGCAGTTACTATCAGGGGGCGGACGAGCAGTACTTC. Translated, it gives CASSYYQGADEQYF.

V usage is TRBV6-5 and J usage is TRBJ2-5; possibly TRBD2 for D (5 bases). V shed 6 bases and J shed 5 bases, with 16 bases lying between them. From germline, CDR1 is MNHEY and CDR2 SVGAGI. This CDR3 is 14 amino acids long. For the CDR3, the DNA is TGTGCCAGCAGCCGGGATGGGCGCCCTGAGACCCAGTACTTC. Protein sequence: CASSRDGRPETQYF.

The DNA for the CDR3 is TGTGCCAGCTCACCTCAACAGGGGTTCCAAAACATTCAGTACTTC. Its protein is CASSPQQGFQNIQYF. This chain connects TRBV18 to TRBJ2-4, with 7 bases identical to TRBD1. This CDR3 region has 15 residues. The ends lost 3 bases at V and 5 bases at J; junction bases unmatched: 7. The germline V gene has CDR1 KGHSH and CDR2 LQKENI.

The chain uses TRBV7-2 and TRBJ1-2, with TRBD1 identical over 9 bases. With 5 bases clipped from V and 9 bases from J, the junction kept 10 bases outside the gene matches. CDR3 length: 14 amino acids. The germline V gene encodes CDR1 SGHTA and CDR2 FQGNSA. CDR3 coding DNA: TGTGCCAGCAGCAAGACAGGGGGGACTAAAAGCTACACCTTC. It specifies CASSKTGGTKSYTF.

The chain links TRBV5-5 to TRBJ2-6, with D hard to call. This CDR3 is built from 16 residues. Between the trimmed V and J ends, which lost 4 bases and 3 bases, there was a span of 14 bases. CDR1 is SGHKS and CDR2 is YYEKEE in the germline V gene (reference sequence). The CDR3 coding sequence is TGTGCCAGCAGCCGACTCATGGCTGGTGGGGCCAACGTCCTGACTTTC. It codes for CASSRLMAGGANVLTF.

The chain has TRBV25-1 and TRBJ1-2, with unresolved D. Trimming cost V 1 base and J 2 bases, with 8 bases left between them. The CDR3 extends over 14 amino acids. Germline loops: CDR1 MGHDK, CDR2 SYGVNS. CDR3 DNA sequence: TGTGCCAGCAGTGAATGGACGGGAAACTATGGCTACACCTTC. Amino acids: CASSEWTGNYGYTF.

As regards this clone: Other DNA variants within this sample encode the same CDR3. This chain uses TRBV27 with TRBJ2-7, with D perhaps matching TRBD1 (6 bases). Germline CDR1 and CDR2: MNHEY and SMNVEV (reference sequence). The CDR3 runs to 13 residues. With 8 bases removed from V and 4 bases from J, the gap between germline ends came to 15 bases. The CDR3 DNA is TGTGCCAGCTCGTTAGGGGGTGGGTACGAGCAGTACTTC. Translating it yields CASSLGGGYEQYF.

The V call is TRBV27, the J call TRBJ1-1, with 9 bases aligning to TRBD1. Germline loops: CDR1 MNHEY, CDR2 SMNVEV (reference sequence). The V gene end was trimmed by 6 bases and the J gene end by 1 base; junction bases not matched to a gene: 6. CDR3 length: 15 amino acids. The CDR3 here is CASSGQGWRNTEAFF. The DNA of the CDR3 is TGTGCCAGCAGCGGACAGGGGTGGCGGAACACTGAAGCTTTCTTT.

V gene TRBV28 combines with J gene TRBJ1-6, with 9 positions matching TRBD1. Germline V gives CDR1 MDHEN, CDR2 SYDVKM. The CDR3 is 17 residues long. Germline trimming cut 3 bases from V and 0 bases from J; bases unmatched to any gene: 3. DNA for the CDR3: TGTGCCAGCAGTTTCCGACAGGGGGGCTCCTATAATTCACCCCTCCACTTT. It codes for CASSFRQGGSYNSPLHF.

The chain links TRBV6-5 to TRBJ2-7; D is perhaps TRBD2 (5 bases). The V gene lost 0 bases and the J gene lost 3 bases, with 6 bases spanning the gap. CDR3 size: 13 residues. Germline assignment: CDR1 MNHEY and CDR2 SVGAGI. The CDR3 bases are TGTGCCAGCAGTTACTCCGGGGACTACGAGCAGTACTTC. Protein: CASSYSGDYEQYF.

This clone was found a few times. J is TRBJ1-2 and V is TRBV7-8; D not resolved. Looked up from germline, CDR1 is SGHVS and CDR2 is FQNEAQ. Trimming shortened V by 2 bases and J by 8 bases, and 21 bases separated the two germline ends. This CDR3 is 16 amino acids long. The CDR3 DNA reads as TGTGCCAGCAGCTTACCGGGGAGAGGTGAGCGGTTAGGCTACACCTTC. Its translation: CASSLPGRGERLGYTF.

The chain recombines TRBV9 with TRBJ2-5; 8 bases are a match to TRBD2. Germline CDR1 is SGDLS and CDR2 is YYNGEE. J gave up 5 bases and V 2 bases, and 5 bases lay outside the gene matches. This CDR3 spans 14 amino acids. The CDR3 reads CASSVSGVRETQYF. CDR3 in DNA: TGTGCCAGCAGCGTTAGCGGGGTCAGGGAGACCCAGTACTTC.

CDR3 region: CASSQEPTGGISYEQYF. The CDR3 DNA sequence: TGCGCCAGCAGCCAGGAACCTACAGGGGGCATCTCCTACGAGCAGTACTTC. This rearrangement joins TRBV4-3 to TRBJ2-7, with 9 bases fitting TRBD1. The CDR3 extends over 17 amino acids. Germline V gene lookup returns CDR1 LGHNA and CDR2 YSLEER. V dropped 3 bases and J dropped 0; count of bases not matched to a gene: 9.

The chain has TRBV19 and TRBJ1-2; D is possibly TRBD1 (6 bases). V shed 10 bases and J shed 2 bases, with 26 bases lying between them. The CDR3 is 17 residues long. In germline, CDR1 is LNHDA, CDR2 SQIVND (reference sequence). CDR3 sequence: CATTRVAGARGNYGYTF. CDR3 DNA: TGTGCCACCACCAGGGTGGCAGGGGCCCGCGGAAACTATGGCTACACCTTC. Supplemented by reference TRBV19 and TRBJ1-2, the full variable domain reads DGGITQSPKYLFRKEGQNVTLSCEQNLNHDAMYWYRQDPGQGLRLIYYSQIVNDFQKGDIAEGYSVSREKKESFPLTVTSAQKNPTAFYLCATTRVAGARGNYGYTFGSGTRLTVV.

V gene TRBV27 combines with J gene TRBJ1-4; D uncertain. Germline-derived CDR1 and CDR2 are MNHEY and SMNVEV (reference sequence). The CDR3 is 13 residues long. Trimming took off 3 bases at V and 7 bases at J, with 9 bases between the two ends. CDR3 coding DNA: TGTGCCAGCAGTTTTTCTTTCGGTGAAAAACTGTTTTTT. Translation: CASSFSFGEKLFF. Together with reference TRBV27 and TRBJ1-4, the CDR3 gives the full variable domain: EAQVTQNPRYLITVTGKKLTVTCSQNMNHEYMSWYRQDPGLGLRQIYYSMNVEVTDKGDVPEGYKVSRKEKRNFPLILESPSPNQTSLYFCASSFSFGEKLFFGSGTQLSVL.

The rearrangement uses TRBV6-1 and TRBJ1-6; D not certain. In germline, CDR1 is MNHNS, CDR2 SASEGT. Trimming removed 1 base at V and 5 bases at J, with 3 bases between. The CDR3 has 13 amino acids. This CDR3 is CASSEVNNSPLHF. DNA for the CDR3: TGTGCCAGCAGTGAAGTAAATAATTCACCCCTCCACTTT.

J is TRBJ1-2 and V is TRBV11-2, with TRBD1 matching over 9 bases. This CDR3 contains 14 residues. V lost 5 bases and J lost 7; bases outside the gene matches: 8. From germline, CDR1 is SGHAT and CDR2 FQNNGV. The CDR3 DNA reads as TGTGCCAGCAGCCCTACAGGGGGCGCAAGTGGCTACACCTTC. Protein sequence: CASSPTGGASGYTF.

This clone was detected a few times. The V and J genes are TRBV19 and TRBJ1-2, with D tentatively TRBD1 (5 bases). This CDR3 is 13 amino acids long. With 3 bases removed from V and 4 bases from J, the gap between germline ends came to 9 bases. Germline CDR1 LNHDA, CDR2 SQIVND (reference sequence). The CDR3 spells CASSMKGFYGYTF. CDR3 sequence (DNA): TGTGCCAGTAGTATGAAGGGGTTCTATGGCTACACCTTC.

For the CDR3, the DNA is TGTGCCAGCAGCTTTCCGGGACAGGGTTATCCTGATGGTGAAGCTTTCTTT. Translating it yields CASSFPGQGYPDGEAFF. V is TRBV5-4 and J is TRBJ1-1, with 9 bases fitting TRBD1. Germline V lookup: CDR1 SGHNT, CDR2 YYREEE (reference sequence). This CDR3 is 17 amino acids long. After removal of 2 bases from V and 7 bases from J, the junction contained 15 bases not matched to a gene. The full variable domain, with the rest looked up from reference TRBV5-4 and TRBJ1-1, is ETGVTQSPTHLIKTRGQQVTLRCSSQSGHNTVSWYQQALGQGPQFIFQYYREEENGRGNFPPRFSGLQFPNYSSELNVNALELDDSALYLCASSFPGQGYPDGEAFFGQGTRLTVV.

The genes are TRBV19 and TRBJ1-5; 10 positions match TRBD1. V trimming: 6 bases; J trimming: 6 bases; junction bases outside the gene matches: 11. The CDR3 totals 16 residues. Germline lookup yields CDR1 LNHDA and CDR2 SQIVND (reference sequence). The CDR3: CASRPSTGTGAQPQHF. The CDR3 nucleotides are TGTGCCAGTAGGCCCTCAACGGGGACAGGGGCTCAGCCCCAGCATTTT.